The clone carrying this TCR beta chain was seen many times. Antigen unknown. TCRbeta library preparation incorporated unique molecular identifiers. TCRdb passed the PCR reads through MiXCR, listing each CDR3 protein once. The table records more than 300,000 distinct CDR3 sequences, around 15% of them present only once. Trimming shortened V by 1 base and J by 2 bases, and 12 bases separated the two germline ends. The CDR3 spans 15 residues. This sample is part of a study of T-cell reconstitution after alpha-beta-depleted transplantation in children. Study findings and constraints: It was reported that alpha-beta T cells came from several hundred expanded graft clones (about two months after transplant). It was newly produced T cells that mostly accounted for T-cell counts and diversity one year after transplant. The study traced high day-60 TCRbeta diversity in some patients to surviving recipient T cells and thymic progenitors.

This receptor was taken from a male patient under 10 years old who had a stem cell transplant for acute lymphoblastic leukemia, so the T cells may come from the graft donor. The material sequenced was PBMCs, mostly from graft donor cells, taken 360 days after TCRalphabeta/CD19-depleted stem cell transplant. The chain has TRBV12-3 or TRBV12-4 and TRBJ2-7, with D possibly being TRBD2 (6 bases). The DNA for the CDR3 is TGTGCCAGCAGTTTAGAGGCGGGACGAACCTACGAGCAGTACTTC. Residues: CASSLEAGRTYEQYF.